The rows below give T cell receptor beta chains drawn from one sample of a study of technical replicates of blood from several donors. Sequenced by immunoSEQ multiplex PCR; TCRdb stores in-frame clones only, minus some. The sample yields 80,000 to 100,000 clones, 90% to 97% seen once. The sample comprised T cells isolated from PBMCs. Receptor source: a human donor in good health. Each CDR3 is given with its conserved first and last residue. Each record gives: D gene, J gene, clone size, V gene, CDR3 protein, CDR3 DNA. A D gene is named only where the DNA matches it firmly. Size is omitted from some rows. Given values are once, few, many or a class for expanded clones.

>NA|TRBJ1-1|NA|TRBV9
CASSLGGSTEAFF
TGTGCCAGCAGCCTCGGGGGGAGTACTGAAGCTTTCTTT
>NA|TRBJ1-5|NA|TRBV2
CASSVGGRGQPQHF
TGTGCCAGCAGTGTAGGAGGGAGGGGTCAGCCCCAGCATTTT
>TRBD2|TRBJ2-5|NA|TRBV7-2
CASSLQSAGAETQYF
TGTGCCAGCAGCTTACAGTCCGCGGGAGCCGAGACCCAGTACTTC
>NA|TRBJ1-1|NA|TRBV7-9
CASSLETAPGSTEAFF
TGTGCCAGCAGCTTAGAAACAGCCCCTGGGAGCACTGAAGCTTTCTTT
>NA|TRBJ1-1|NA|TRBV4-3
CASSPTSGRPNTEAFF
TGCGCCAGCAGCCCTACTTCAGGTCGTCCGAACACTGAAGCTTTCTTT
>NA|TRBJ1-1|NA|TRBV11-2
CASSLVYTEAFF
TGTGCCAGCAGCTTAGTATACACTGAAGCTTTCTTT
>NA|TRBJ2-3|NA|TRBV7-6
CASSLAASTDTQYF
TGTGCCAGCAGCTTAGCGGCTAGCACAGATACGCAGTATTTT
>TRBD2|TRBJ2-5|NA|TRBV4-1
CASSQDPGTRETQYF
TGCGCCAGCAGCCAAGATCCGGGGACTAGGGAGACCCAGTACTTC
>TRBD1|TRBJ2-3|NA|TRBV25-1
CASSANRGQVDTQYF
TGTGCCAGCAGTGCAAACAGGGGGCAGGTAGATACGCAGTATTTT
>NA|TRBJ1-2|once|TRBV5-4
CASSPGGREKYGYTF
TGTGCCAGCAGTCCTGGGGGGAGAGAAAAGTATGGCTACACCTTC
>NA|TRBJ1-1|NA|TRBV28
CASSLRGGDTEAFF
TGTGCCAGCAGTTTACGGGGGGGCGACACTGAAGCTTTCTTT
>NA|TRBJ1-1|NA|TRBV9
CASSVWEGMNTEAFF
TGTGCCAGCAGCGTATGGGAGGGGATGAACACTGAAGCTTTCTTT
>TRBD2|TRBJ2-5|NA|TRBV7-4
CASSPHPGLGYQETQYF
TGTGCCAGCAGCCCTCACCCGGGACTAGGCTACCAAGAGACCCAGTACTTC
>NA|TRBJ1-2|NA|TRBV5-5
CASSRGGSTSNDGYTF
TGTGCCAGCAGCCGGGGGGGTAGCACGTCGAATGATGGCTACACCTTC
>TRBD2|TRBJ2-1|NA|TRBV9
CASSASGSSYNEQFF
TGTGCCAGCAGCGCGAGCGGGAGCTCCTACAATGAGCAGTTCTTC
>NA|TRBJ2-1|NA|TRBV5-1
CASSSEGRGNEQFF
TGCGCCAGCAGCTCGGAGGGGCGCGGCAATGAGCAGTTCTTC
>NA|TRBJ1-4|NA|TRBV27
CASRRDSGKLFF
TGTGCCAGCAGGAGGGATTCCGGAAAACTGTTTTTT
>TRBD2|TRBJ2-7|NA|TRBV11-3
CASSFQSPGLTYEQYF
TGTGCCAGCAGCTTCCAATCCCCGGGACTAACCTACGAGCAGTACTTC
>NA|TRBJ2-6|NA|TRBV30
CAWSVPLIVLSGANVLTF
TGTGCCTGGAGTGTACCGTTAATCGTACTCTCTGGGGCCAACGTCCTGACTTTC
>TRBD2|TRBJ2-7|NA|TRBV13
CASSWAAGTSGRSVEQYF
TGTGCCAGCAGCTGGGCCGCCGGGACTAGCGGGCGGTCGGTCGAGCAGTACTTC
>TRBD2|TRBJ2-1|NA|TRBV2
CASIPMTSGPGGEQFF
TGTGCCAGCATCCCCATGACTAGCGGGCCCGGAGGGGAGCAGTTCTTC
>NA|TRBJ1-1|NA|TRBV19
CASSIGTGSYTEAFF
TGTGCCAGTAGTATAGGAACAGGATCCTACACTGAAGCTTTCTTT
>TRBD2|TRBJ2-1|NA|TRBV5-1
CASSQLAGGPHEQFF
TGCGCCAGCAGCCAACTAGCGGGAGGGCCCCATGAGCAGTTCTTC
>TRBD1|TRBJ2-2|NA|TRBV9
CASSTNPGQGAAGELFF
TGTGCCAGCAGCACCAATCCGGGACAGGGGGCCGCCGGGGAGCTGTTTTTT
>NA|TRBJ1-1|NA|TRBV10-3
CAIRTGNTEAFF
TGTGCCATCAGGACAGGTAACACTGAAGCTTTCTTT
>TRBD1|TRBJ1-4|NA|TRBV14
CASSQWTGSHEKLFF
TGTGCCAGCAGCCAATGGACAGGGTCGCATGAAAAACTGTTTTTT
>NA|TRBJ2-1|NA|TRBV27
CASSLWQGGGDEQFF
TGTGCCAGCAGTTTATGGCAAGGTGGAGGGGATGAGCAGTTCTTC
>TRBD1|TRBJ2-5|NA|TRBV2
CASSDMRQGWQETQYF
TGTGCCAGCAGTGATATGAGACAGGGCTGGCAAGAGACCCAGTACTTC
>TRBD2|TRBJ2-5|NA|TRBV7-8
CASSQTSGSPQETQYF
TGTGCCAGCAGCCAGACTAGCGGGAGTCCCCAAGAGACCCAGTACTTC